These T cell receptor beta chains were read from a single sample in a study of blood T cell repertoires in COVID-19. TCRdb keeps only in-frame clones here, not all; method: immunoSEQ multiplex PCR. The sample consists of roughly 72,000 clones, 80% of them appearing once. Source material: peripheral blood. These receptor sequences come from a man aged 65 to 85 who had recovered from COVID-19. CDR3s include the opening cysteine and the closing phenylalanine or tryptophan. The order of the fields is clone size, D gene, V gene, J gene, CDR3 DNA, CDR3 protein. The D gene is left open where the match is weak. Expanded clones are given a class, and other clones once, few, many or no size at all.

clone_size: once; d_call: .; v_call: TRBV12-3/TRBV12-4; j_call: TRBJ2-3; cdr3_nt: TGTGCCAGCAGCTACTCTAGTGATACGCAGTATTTT; cdr3_aa: CASSYSSDTQYF
clone_size: few; d_call: TRBD1; v_call: TRBV19; j_call: TRBJ1-5; cdr3_nt: TGTGCCAGTAGGCAGGGGGTGAACAACAATCAGCCCCAGCATTTT; cdr3_aa: CASRQGVNNNQPQHF
clone_size: .; d_call: .; v_call: TRBV19; j_call: TRBJ1-4; cdr3_nt: TGTGCCAGTAGACGATTCGAACAGGGAGGGGAAAAACTGTTTTTT; cdr3_aa: CASRRFEQGGEKLFF
clone_size: .; d_call: TRBD2; v_call: TRBV10-1; j_call: TRBJ2-1; cdr3_nt: TGCGCCAGCAGTGAGCTAGCGGGAGCCATCTCCTACAATGAGCAGTTCTTC; cdr3_aa: CASSELAGAISYNEQFF
clone_size: few; d_call: .; v_call: TRBV30; j_call: TRBJ2-2; cdr3_nt: TGTGCCTGGAGTGTAATGGCCACCGGGGAGCTGTTTTTT; cdr3_aa: CAWSVMATGELFF
clone_size: .; d_call: .; v_call: TRBV5-1; j_call: TRBJ2-5; cdr3_nt: TGCGCCAGCAGCTTGCCAGGGGAGCGACAAGAGACCCAGTACTTC; cdr3_aa: CASSLPGERQETQYF
clone_size: .; d_call: .; v_call: TRBV19; j_call: TRBJ2-7; cdr3_nt: TGTGCCAGTAGAGGTCAGGTGAACGAGCAGTACTTC; cdr3_aa: CASRGQVNEQYF
clone_size: .; d_call: .; v_call: TRBV19; j_call: TRBJ2-5; cdr3_nt: TGTGCCAGTAGTACCGGTTCCACAGCATACCAAGAGACCCAGTACTTC; cdr3_aa: CASSTGSTAYQETQYF
clone_size: .; d_call: .; v_call: TRBV29-1; j_call: TRBJ1-1; cdr3_nt: TGCAGCGTTGAAGGGGAGAGGACTGAAGCTTTCTTT; cdr3_aa: CSVEGERTEAFF
clone_size: once; d_call: .; v_call: TRBV4-2; j_call: TRBJ1-4; cdr3_nt: TGTGCCAGCAGCCGAAGGGGACAAAATAATGGCAAACTGTTTTTT; cdr3_aa: CASSRRGQNNGKLFF
clone_size: once; d_call: .; v_call: TRBV6-5; j_call: TRBJ2-1; cdr3_nt: TGTGCCAGCAGTTCCTGGGGGGGCGCAGGCCACAATGAGCAGTTCTTC; cdr3_aa: CASSSWGGAGHNEQFF
clone_size: .; d_call: TRBD1; v_call: TRBV28; j_call: TRBJ1-6; cdr3_nt: TGTGCCAGCGGAGACTACCACGGGGCAGGGGGCGGATCACCCCTCCACTTT; cdr3_aa: CASGDYHGAGGGSPLHF
clone_size: few; d_call: .; v_call: TRBV5-5; j_call: TRBJ2-1; cdr3_nt: TGTGCCAGCAGCTTGTTAGCAGTCCGGGATGAGCAGTTCTTC; cdr3_aa: CASSLLAVRDEQFF
clone_size: .; d_call: TRBD2; v_call: TRBV25-1; j_call: TRBJ2-3; cdr3_nt: TGTGCCAGCAGTGACCGAGCGGGAAGATCAGATACGCAGTATTTT; cdr3_aa: CASSDRAGRSDTQYF
clone_size: few; d_call: .; v_call: TRBV3-1/TRBV3-2; j_call: TRBJ1-2; cdr3_nt: TGTGCCAGCAGCCAAACGCTCTACGGCTACACCTTC; cdr3_aa: CASSQTLYGYTF
clone_size: .; d_call: TRBD2; v_call: TRBV2; j_call: TRBJ2-5; cdr3_nt: TGTGCCAGTACCCACCTAGGGGCGGGAGGGCAAGAGACCCAGTACTTC; cdr3_aa: CASTHLGAGGQETQYF
clone_size: .; d_call: .; v_call: TRBV6-6; j_call: TRBJ1-1; cdr3_nt: TGTGCCAGCAGTCCACCAGGAAGGACAGAAGCTTTCTTT; cdr3_aa: CASSPPGRTEAFF
clone_size: .; d_call: .; v_call: TRBV30; j_call: TRBJ1-5; cdr3_nt: TGTGCCTGGAGTGTTGGCGGGGCTGGGGATCAGCCCCAGCATTTT; cdr3_aa: CAWSVGGAGDQPQHF
clone_size: few; d_call: .; v_call: TRBV5-8; j_call: TRBJ1-5; cdr3_nt: TGTGCCAGCAGCCCCTCGGGTGGCCTTCAGCCCCAGCATTTT; cdr3_aa: CASSPSGGLQPQHF
clone_size: .; d_call: .; v_call: TRBV14; j_call: TRBJ1-3; cdr3_nt: TGTGCCAGCAGCTCAAGGGGGACTGGAAACACCATATATTTT; cdr3_aa: CASSSRGTGNTIYF
clone_size: .; d_call: .; v_call: TRBV6-5; j_call: TRBJ2-3; cdr3_nt: TGTGCCAGCAGTCCGAGTATGGGTAGGGGAGATACGCAGTATTTT; cdr3_aa: CASSPSMGRGDTQYF
clone_size: .; d_call: TRBD2; v_call: TRBV6-5; j_call: TRBJ2-1; cdr3_nt: TGTGCCAGCAGCGGACTAGCGGTTTACAATGAGCAGTTCTTC; cdr3_aa: CASSGLAVYNEQFF
clone_size: .; d_call: .; v_call: TRBV4-3; j_call: TRBJ2-4; cdr3_nt: TGCGCCAGCAGCCACTCGACAGGAGAAAACATTCAGTACTTC; cdr3_aa: CASSHSTGENIQYF
clone_size: .; d_call: TRBD1; v_call: TRBV19; j_call: TRBJ1-1; cdr3_nt: TGTGCCAGTAGTACCAGACAGGGCGTTGAAGCTTTCTTT; cdr3_aa: CASSTRQGVEAFF
clone_size: .; d_call: .; v_call: TRBV18; j_call: TRBJ2-2; cdr3_nt: TGTGCCAGCCAACAAACGAACACCGGGGAGCTGTTTTTT; cdr3_aa: CASQQTNTGELFF
clone_size: .; d_call: .; v_call: TRBV7-9; j_call: TRBJ2-1; cdr3_nt: TGTGCCAGCAGCTTACCGGTTGGTGAGCAGTTCTTC; cdr3_aa: CASSLPVGEQFF
clone_size: .; d_call: TRBD2; v_call: TRBV7-9; j_call: TRBJ2-3; cdr3_nt: TGTGCCAGCAGCTCGGGAGGAGGGCTTCTCATGGATACGCAGTATTTT; cdr3_aa: CASSSGGGLLMDTQYF
clone_size: .; d_call: .; v_call: TRBV2; j_call: TRBJ2-5; cdr3_nt: TGTGCCAGCAGTGAATACGGGGTGGGCGATTACTTC; cdr3_aa: CASSEYGVGDYF
clone_size: .; d_call: .; v_call: TRBV20-1; j_call: TRBJ1-5; cdr3_nt: TGCAGTGCTAGTCCCGCCAGGGTGGTAAATCAGCCCCAGCATTTT; cdr3_aa: CSASPARVVNQPQHF
clone_size: once; d_call: TRBD1; v_call: TRBV27; j_call: TRBJ2-5; cdr3_nt: TGTGCCAGCAGGGACAGGGGTGGACTATATGGGACCCAGTACTTC; cdr3_aa: CASRDRGGLYGTQYF
clone_size: once; d_call: TRBD1; v_call: TRBV19; j_call: TRBJ1-5; cdr3_nt: TGTGCCAGTAGTATCTGGACAGGGAGCAATCAGCCCCAGCATTTT; cdr3_aa: CASSIWTGSNQPQHF
clone_size: .; d_call: .; v_call: TRBV21-1; j_call: TRBJ2-7; cdr3_nt: TGTGCCAGCAGCAACACCACAGGGTTCGAGCAGTACTTC; cdr3_aa: CASSNTTGFEQYF
clone_size: few; d_call: .; v_call: TRBV28; j_call: TRBJ1-1; cdr3_nt: TGTGCCAGCAGCACACCGGGACACCGACCCGAAGCTTTCTTT; cdr3_aa: CASSTPGHRPEAFF
clone_size: .; d_call: TRBD1; v_call: TRBV28; j_call: TRBJ1-3; cdr3_nt: TGTGCCAGCAGTTCTGGACAGGAAAACACCATATATTTT; cdr3_aa: CASSSGQENTIYF
clone_size: .; d_call: TRBD1; v_call: TRBV19; j_call: TRBJ2-6; cdr3_nt: TGTGCCAGTGACAGGGGACCTATCTCTGGGGCCAACGTCCTGACTTTC; cdr3_aa: CASDRGPISGANVLTF
clone_size: .; d_call: TRBD1; v_call: TRBV7-2; j_call: TRBJ1-1; cdr3_nt: TGTGCCAGCAGTTCACAGGGGGTCGGGTTGAACACTGAAGCTTTCTTT; cdr3_aa: CASSSQGVGLNTEAFF
clone_size: .; d_call: .; v_call: TRBV19; j_call: TRBJ1-1; cdr3_nt: TGTGCCAGTAGTTCGCAGGGGAACACTGAAGCTTTCTTT; cdr3_aa: CASSSQGNTEAFF
clone_size: .; d_call: .; v_call: TRBV10-3; j_call: TRBJ1-5; cdr3_nt: TGTGCCATCTCAACAGGGAGAAATCAGCCCCAGCATTTT; cdr3_aa: CAISTGRNQPQHF
clone_size: .; d_call: TRBD1; v_call: TRBV27; j_call: TRBJ1-1; cdr3_nt: TGTGCCAGCAGTTTGGGACAGGGGTATGAAGCTTTCTTT; cdr3_aa: CASSLGQGYEAFF
clone_size: .; d_call: TRBD2; v_call: TRBV29-1; j_call: TRBJ2-7; cdr3_nt: TGCAGCGCTGGGCTAGCGGGGTACGAGCAGTACTTC; cdr3_aa: CSAGLAGYEQYF
clone_size: .; d_call: .; v_call: TRBV24-1; j_call: TRBJ1-2; cdr3_nt: TGTGCCACCAGTGTAGAAAATAACTATGGCTACACCTTC; cdr3_aa: CATSVENNYGYTF
clone_size: .; d_call: TRBD1; v_call: TRBV18; j_call: TRBJ2-3; cdr3_nt: TGTGCCAGCTCACCGACAGGGAACCGACAAACAGATACGCAGTATTTT; cdr3_aa: CASSPTGNRQTDTQYF
clone_size: .; d_call: .; v_call: TRBV9; j_call: TRBJ1-4; cdr3_nt: TGTGCCAGCAGCGTAGCTACGGGGGGACGAGCTAATGAAAAACTGTTTTTT; cdr3_aa: CASSVATGGRANEKLFF